This TCR beta chain stems from a study of regulatory T cells in long-lasting Graves disease (dated by TCRdb to the early 2020s). Study-wide context: Patients with newly diagnosed Graves' disease had been on antithyroid drugs for under 3 months. Patients with persistent Graves' disease were compared with patients with newly diagnosed Graves' disease using TCR sequencing and RNA sequencing of peripheral blood. The study took place in China and was registered as a clinical trial. A total of about 35 samples underwent TCR sequencing, from 13 patients with persistent Graves' disease and some 20 patients with newly diagnosed Graves' disease. Study-level results and caveats: TRBV28, TRBJ1-2 and TRBJ2-5 were preferentially used in persistent disease, while TRBV20-1 and TRBJ2-1 were favored in newly diagnosed disease. The authors noted that the small sample size was a limitation that may lower accuracy. Only peripheral blood was studied, because thyroid tissue, the primary lesion, was inaccessible. Compared with newly diagnosed patients, patients with persistent Graves' disease had lower TCR Shannon entropy and fewer highly expanded clones, which suggests clonal expansion. Only the TCR beta chain was sequenced and analyzed. Persistent patients shared more public clonotypes among themselves (under 3,000) than newly diagnosed patients did (approximately 870).

The CDR3 holds 13 amino acids from the cysteine to the phenylalanine. Only the CDR3 DNA stays, 39 bases, in frame from base 1. V is cut by 0 bases and J by 4 bases, and the space between the germline ends is 6 bases. Taken from the germline V gene, the CDR1 and CDR2 loops are SGHNT and YENEEA. This clonotype occurred many times. Which antigen it targets is not known. No base quality information exists; no much larger clone differs at one position. The meaning of the sample's time point label: newly diagnosed GD, antithyroid drugs for less than 3 months. For both TCR sequencing and RNA sequencing, RNA was extracted from PBMCs in TRIzol. The diagnosis of Graves' disease followed American Thyroid Association guidelines. Patients for the study were recruited at an endocrinology department in Xi'an, China. From each patient, approximately 9 milliliters of peripheral blood was collected into an EDTA anticoagulant tube. Ficoll Paque Plus density gradient separation was used to isolate PBMCs, and no further T cell sorting was performed. An Agilent 2100 Bioanalyzer and agarose gel were used to check RNA quality, and a NanoDrop 2000 was used to measure RNA concentration.

The library was obtained by multiplex PCR. Sequencing took place on an Illumina HiSeq 4000. iRepertoire HTBI primers and Arm-PCR amplification of CDR3 regions were used to construct TCR beta libraries. Before sequencing, the PCR products underwent gel purification. In the paper's pipeline: Gene usage analysis of CDR3 amino acid clonotypes relied on the roughly 60 TRBV and 13 to 15 TRBJ segments identified across samples. COPE and FqMerger were used to merge the filtered high-quality paired reads into contigs. BLAST was used to align contigs to IMGT TRBV, TRBD and TRBJ reference genes, with CDR3 defined following IMGT. Any clonotype with a frequency above 0.1% was classified as a highly expanded clone. Shannon entropy was used to measure repertoire diversity, and the Gini coefficient was used to measure V-J evenness. Public clonotypes were defined as clonotypes shared by more than one individual. The public sequencing data were trimmed at Q25 with fastp and processed into clonotypes with MiXCR by TCRdb, which kept only in-frame beta chains. Records with the same CDR3 protein are collapsed into one entry carrying the most frequent genes and DNA. TCRdb's processing, not the authors' own work, is the source of the V and J calls. This sample has some 400,000 distinct CDR3 sequences in its table, and just under 15% of those were observed once. The ten biggest clones cover roughly a sixth of the sample.

The same data also went into a second study, on T cells in Graves' hyperthyroidism and ophthalmopathy. That second report states: Stable Graves' hyperthyroidism was defined as no progression to ophthalmopathy during 18 months of follow-up. Hyperthyroidism patients were aged 18 to 65 years and newly diagnosed, with disease duration of less than 2 months. Any patient with an uncontrolled infection, another autoimmune disease, pregnancy or lactation was excluded. Diagnoses were established on the basis of clinical symptoms, serum thyroxine and TRAb, thyroid ultrasound, and orbital computed tomography. The first round of RT-PCR for the TCR CDR3 was performed with the HTBI primer set and the Qiagen OneStep RT-PCR kit. Blood samples also contained most of the expanded thyroid clonotypes (frequency above 0.001), which suggests that blood repertoires may reflect thyroid immune responses. A model built on a 13 V-J signature distinguished ophthalmopathy from stable hyperthyroidism, reaching 85% to 90% sensitivity and around 81% specificity in cross-validation and 80%/75% in testing. In validation, the model predicted progression to ophthalmopathy with approximately 71% sensitivity and approximately 74% specificity, a median of 6.5 months before onset. A discovery cohort of about a hundred patients, roughly 45 with Graves' ophthalmopathy and about 60 with stable Graves' hyperthyroidism, was used to find distinguishing TCR V-J signatures. Prospective prediction of ophthalmopathy was tested in an independent validation cohort of under 20 hyperthyroidism patients and 15 to 17 patients who later progressed to ophthalmopathy. For training and testing, the 80 to 100 patients in the discovery cohort were randomly divided in a 7:3 ratio. In addition, the study compared T-cell repertoires in thyroid tissue and in blood from about 6 Graves' hyperthyroidism patients. After blood sampling, hyperthyroidism patients were treated with methimazole at a starting dose of 30 mg daily, and ophthalmopathy patients were treated with high-dose intravenous methylprednisolone. A second multiplex PCR round built the libraries, followed by size selection and purification. The libraries were sequenced on an Illumina HiSeq2000 using paired-end 100 bp reads. SOAPnuke was used to process the raw data, with reads discarded if the reads contained adapters or uncalled bases, had a mean Phred below 15, or lacked an exact constant-primer or identifier match. High-quality paired reads were merged using COPE v1.2.5, and each unique nucleotide sequence was defined as a clonotype. MiTCR v1.1 was used to align the clonotypes against IMGT TRBV, TRBD and TRBJ reference segments. The analysis included only V-J combinations with a frequency above 0.0001, which together covered 99% to 99.2% of the repertoires. The TCS score was defined as the ratio of F50 (clonal expansion) to E x V (chaos), calculated using BLOSUM62-based TCRdist between CDR3 peptides within each V-J. Welch's t-statistics and random forest reduced roughly 540 V-J features to 10 to 15, which were used in a naive Bayes classifier (R e1071). Sample size was not statistically predetermined, and investigators were not blinded to group allocation. According to the paper, TCR Vbeta CDR3 sequencing was carried out on 135 peripheral blood samples, which came from 40 to 45 ophthalmopathy, 70 to 80 hyperthyroidism and about 17 progressor patients.

The source was peripheral blood mononuclear cells (PBMCs), collected at new diagnosis, from a patient treated with antithyroid drugs. Recombination linked TRBV11-3 to TRBJ1-1; the D gene remains uncertain. The clonotype originates from a young woman with Graves disease. Donor details come from another sample of the same person, matched by shared clones. CDR3 sequence: CASSLDYATEAFF. Here is the DNA: TGTGCCAGCAGCTTAGATTATGCCACTGAAGCTTTCTTT.